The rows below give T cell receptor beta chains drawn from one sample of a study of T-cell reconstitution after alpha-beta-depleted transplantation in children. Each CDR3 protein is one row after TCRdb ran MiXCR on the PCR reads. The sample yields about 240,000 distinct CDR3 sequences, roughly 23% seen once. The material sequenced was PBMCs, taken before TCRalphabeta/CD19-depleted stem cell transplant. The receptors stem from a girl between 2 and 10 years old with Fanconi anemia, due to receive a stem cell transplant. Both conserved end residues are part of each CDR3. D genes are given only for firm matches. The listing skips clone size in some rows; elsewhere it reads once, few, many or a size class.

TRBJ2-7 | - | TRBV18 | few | CASSPEGYEQYF | TGTGCCAGCTCACCTGAGGGATACGAGCAGTACTTC
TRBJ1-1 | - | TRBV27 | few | CASKTGNTEAFF | TGTGCCAGCAAAACAGGGAACACTGAAGCTTTCTTT
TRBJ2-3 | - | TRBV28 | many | CASSLPLGADTQYF | TGTGCCAGCAGTTTACCTTTGGGGGCGGATACGCAGTATTTT
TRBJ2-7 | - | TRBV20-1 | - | CSAMSGRSPYEQYF | TGCAGTGCTATGTCCGGGCGTTCTCCCTACGAGCAGTACTTC
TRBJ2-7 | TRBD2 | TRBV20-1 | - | CSADSGSAYEQYF | TGCAGTGCTGATAGCGGGAGCGCCTACGAGCAGTACTTC
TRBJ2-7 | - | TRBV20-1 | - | CSARDESSSYEQYF | TGCAGTGCTAGAGATGAAAGTAGCTCCTACGAGCAGTACTTC
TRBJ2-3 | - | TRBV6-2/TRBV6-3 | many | CASSFVGGAVGADTQYF | TGTGCCAGCAGTTTCGTTGGGGGAGCGGTGGGCGCAGATACGCAGTATTTT
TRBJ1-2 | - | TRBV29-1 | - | CSVEYRYYGYTF | TGCAGCGTTGAATACCGCTACTATGGCTACACCTTC
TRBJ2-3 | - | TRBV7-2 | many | CASRDRTDTQYF | TGTGCCAGCAGGGACCGCACAGATACGCAGTATTTT
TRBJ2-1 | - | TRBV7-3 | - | CASSFEGYNEQFF | TGTGCCAGCAGCTTTGAAGGCTACAATGAGCAGTTCTTC
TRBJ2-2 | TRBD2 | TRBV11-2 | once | CASSLVPVVAGAGGELFF | TGTGCCAGCAGCTTAGTACCTGTGGTAGCGGGAGCAGGCGGGGAGCTGTTTTTT
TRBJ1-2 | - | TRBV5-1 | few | CASSLPLQSGYTF | TGCGCCAGCAGCTTGCCGTTACAGTCTGGCTACACCTTC
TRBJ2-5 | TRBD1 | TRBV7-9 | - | CASSLDRGQGGQETQYF | TGTGCCAGCAGCTTAGACCGAGGACAGGGGGGCCAAGAGACCCAGTACTTC
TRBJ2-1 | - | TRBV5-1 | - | CASSLFSSYNEQFF | TGCGCCAGCAGCTTGTTTAGCTCCTACAATGAGCAGTTCTTC
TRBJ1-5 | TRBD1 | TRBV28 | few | CASQGGSLIGNQPQHF | TGTGCCAGCCAGGGGGGTTCCCTAATAGGCAATCAGCCCCAGCATTTT
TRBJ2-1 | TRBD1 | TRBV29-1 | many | CSVEFGTGWDNEQFF | TGCAGCGTTGAATTTGGGACAGGGTGGGACAATGAGCAGTTCTTC
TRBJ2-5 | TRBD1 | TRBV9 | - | CASSASGQAQYF | TGTGCCAGCAGCGCCTCGGGACAGGCCCAGTACTTC
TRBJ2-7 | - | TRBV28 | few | CASSERISLSYEQYF | TGTGCCAGCAGCGAACGAATCAGTCTCTCGTACGAGCAGTACTTC
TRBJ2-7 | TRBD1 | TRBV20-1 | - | CSARIPGQSYYEQYF | TGCAGTGCTAGGATACCGGGACAGTCTTACTACGAGCAGTACTTC
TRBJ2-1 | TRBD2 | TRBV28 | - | CASSFPLAGAGNEQFF | TGTGCCAGCAGTTTTCCACTAGCGGGAGCGGGTAATGAGCAGTTCTTC
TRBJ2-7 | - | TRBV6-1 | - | CASIVGYEQYF | TGTGCCAGCATTGTTGGTTACGAGCAGTACTTC
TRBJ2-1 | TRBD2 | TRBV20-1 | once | CSARASGRWAYNEQFF | TGCAGTGCTAGGGCTAGCGGGAGATGGGCATACAATGAGCAGTTCTTC
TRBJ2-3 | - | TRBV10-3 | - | CAIRPLGRTDTQYF | TGTGCCATCAGACCTCTTGGACGCACAGATACGCAGTATTTT
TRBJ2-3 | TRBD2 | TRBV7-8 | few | CASSLAPKTSATDTQYF | TGTGCCAGCAGCTTAGCGCCGAAGACTAGCGCCACAGATACGCAGTATTTT
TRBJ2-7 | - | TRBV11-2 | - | CASSRGFEQYF | TGTGCCAGCAGTAGAGGGTTCGAGCAGTACTTC
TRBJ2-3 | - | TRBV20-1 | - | CSASTAASTDTQYF | TGCAGTGCTAGCACCGCTGCTAGCACAGATACGCAGTATTTT
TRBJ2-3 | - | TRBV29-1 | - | CSEEVADTQYF | TGCAGCGAAGAGGTGGCAGATACGCAGTATTTT
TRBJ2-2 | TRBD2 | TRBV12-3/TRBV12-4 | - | CASSWIGGVAGELFF | TGTGCCAGCAGTTGGATCGGGGGGGTGGCCGGGGAGCTGTTTTTT
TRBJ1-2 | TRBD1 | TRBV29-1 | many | CSAGYSTGNYGYTF | TGCAGCGCGGGATACTCGACAGGGAACTATGGCTACACCTTC
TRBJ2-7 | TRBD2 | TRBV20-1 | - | CSAPLASGFYEQYF | TGCAGTGCTCCTCTGGCTAGCGGGTTCTACGAGCAGTACTTC
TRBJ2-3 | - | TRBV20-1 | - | CSAREQRALSTDTQYF | TGCAGTGCCCGGGAGCAGCGGGCCCTCTCCACAGATACGCAGTATTTT
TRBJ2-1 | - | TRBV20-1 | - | CSARGPTGNEQFF | TGCAGTGCGCGGGGGCCTACTGGAAATGAGCAGTTCTTC
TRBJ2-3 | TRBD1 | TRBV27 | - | CASSFYRGRGTDTQYF | TGTGCCAGCAGTTTCTACAGGGGAAGGGGCACAGATACGCAGTATTTT
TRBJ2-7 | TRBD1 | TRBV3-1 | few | CASSQGTGGFTPGYF | TGTGCCAGCAGCCAAGGAACAGGGGGCTTTACCCCCGGGTACTTC
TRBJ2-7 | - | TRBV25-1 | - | CASSEYFPGEEEQYF | TGTGCCAGCAGTGAATACTTCCCCGGAGAGGAGGAGCAGTACTTC
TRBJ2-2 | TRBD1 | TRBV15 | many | CATSYRGPNTGELFF | TGTGCCACCAGCTACAGGGGCCCGAACACCGGGGAGCTGTTTTTT
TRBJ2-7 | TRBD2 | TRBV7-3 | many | CASSLTSGGSYEQYF | TGTGCCAGCAGCTTAACTAGCGGGGGATCCTACGAGCAGTACTTC